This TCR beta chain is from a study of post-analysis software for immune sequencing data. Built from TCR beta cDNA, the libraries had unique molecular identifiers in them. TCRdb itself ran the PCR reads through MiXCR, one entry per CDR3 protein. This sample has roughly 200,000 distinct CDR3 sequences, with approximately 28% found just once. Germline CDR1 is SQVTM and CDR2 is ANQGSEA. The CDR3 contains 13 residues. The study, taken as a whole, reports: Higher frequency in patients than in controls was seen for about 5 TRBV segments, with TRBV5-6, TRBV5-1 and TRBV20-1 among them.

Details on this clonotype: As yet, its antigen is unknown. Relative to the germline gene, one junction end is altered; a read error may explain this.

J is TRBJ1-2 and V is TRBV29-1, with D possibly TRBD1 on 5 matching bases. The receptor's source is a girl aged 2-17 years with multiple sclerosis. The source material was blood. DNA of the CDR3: TGCAGCGTTGGAGTAGGGGTGGACTATGGTTACACCTTC. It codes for CSVGVGVDYGYTF.